The clone carrying this T cell receptor (beta chain) appeared many times. Its antigen is not known. Unique molecular identifiers had been added to the TCR beta cDNA libraries. A population of roughly 0.95 to 10 million T cells gave rise to roughly 0.5 million cDNA molecules. TCRdb reprocessed the PCR reads with MiXCR, giving one entry per CDR3 protein. Of roughly 620,000 distinct CDR3 sequences detected, roughly 47% appear once; the ten largest clones hold more than 1.5%. CDR3 length: 12 amino acids. Trimming took 5 bases from V and 6 from J, leaving 9 bases between them. Germline assignment: CDR1 SGHTA and CDR2 FQGNSA. This record comes from a study of post-analysis software for immune sequencing data. Overall study results and limits: The five TRBV segments detected at higher frequency in patients than in controls included TRBV5-6, TRBV5-1 and TRBV20-1. A significant reduction in normalized Chao1 diversity was observed in multiple sclerosis patients versus controls. Strong co-clustering by F measure was seen for same-batch samples.

The chain combines TRBV7-2 with TRBJ2-3; no clear D gene. The specimen sequenced was blood. The receptor comes from a girl aged 5 to 17 with multiple sclerosis. The chain's CDR3 is CASSPQTDTQYF. The DNA for the CDR3 is TGTGCCAGCAGCCCCCAGACTGATACGCAGTATTTT. The full variable domain, completed using reference TRBV7-2 and TRBJ2-3, is GAGVSQSPSNKVTEKGKDVELRCDPISGHTALYWYRQSLGQGLEFLIYFQGNSAPDKSGLPSDRFSAERTGGSVSTLTIQRTQQEDSAVYLCASSPQTDTQYFGPGTRLTVL.